The following is a T cell receptor (beta chain) sequence with its context. Its recognized antigen is unknown. No base quality values were provided; no much bigger clone lies one nucleotide off. The protocol used for the library was the immunoSEQ multiplex PCR assay. The clones in this table, taken by TCRdb from immuneACCESS, are in-frame only. Not every clone is retained; where verified, under half of the shortfall comes from an unresolved V gene, and the cause of the rest is unknown. The sample has around 250,000 clones on record, roughly 82% of them singletons. 13% of the sample goes to the ten largest clones. The data originate from a study of control samples from healthy donors and cancer patients (dated by TCRdb to about 2020). This TCR derives from a woman aged 55 to 70 with lung cancer. Source material: PBMCs.

For the CDR3, the sequence is CASSLVAGGTDTQYF. Read as DNA, the sequence is TGTGCCAGCAGCTTAGTCGCGGGAGGCACAGATACGCAGTATTTT. The chain is assembled from TRBV7-8 and TRBJ2-3; 7 central bases correspond to TRBD2. The germline V gene sets CDR1 to SGHVS and CDR2 to FQNEAQ. The CDR3 measures 15 amino acids from cysteine to phenylalanine. Only the CDR3 portion is preserved as DNA: 45 bases, with reading frame beginning at the first base. Germline trimming amounts to 1 base on V and 1 base on J, with 2 as the count of junction bases outside the gene matches. Full variable domain (CDR3 extended with the reference TRBV7-8 and TRBJ2-3 proteins): GAGVSQSPRYKVAKRGQDVALRCDPISGHVSLFWYQQALGQGPEFLTYFQNEAQLDKSGLPSDRFFAERPEGSVSTLKIQRTQQEDSAVYLCASSLVAGGTDTQYFGPGTRLTVL.